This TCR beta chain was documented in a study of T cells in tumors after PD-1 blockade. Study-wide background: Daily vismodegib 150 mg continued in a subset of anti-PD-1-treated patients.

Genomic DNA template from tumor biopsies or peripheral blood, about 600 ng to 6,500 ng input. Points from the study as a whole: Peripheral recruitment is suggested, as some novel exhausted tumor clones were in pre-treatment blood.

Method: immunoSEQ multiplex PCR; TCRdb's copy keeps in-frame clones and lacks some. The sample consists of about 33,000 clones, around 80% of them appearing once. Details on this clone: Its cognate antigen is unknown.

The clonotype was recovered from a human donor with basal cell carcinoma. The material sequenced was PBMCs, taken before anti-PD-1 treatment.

In DNA, the CDR3 is TGTGCCAGTAGTAAGCAGGGAATTTACACTGAAGCTTTCTTT. Translating gives CASSKQGIYTEAFF. This chain uses TRBV19 with TRBJ1-1; D might be TRBD1 (5 bases). This CDR3 spans 14 amino acids. Trimming removed 4 bases at V and 3 bases at J, with 12 bases between. The germline CDR1 and CDR2 sequences are LNHDA and SQIVND (reference sequence).